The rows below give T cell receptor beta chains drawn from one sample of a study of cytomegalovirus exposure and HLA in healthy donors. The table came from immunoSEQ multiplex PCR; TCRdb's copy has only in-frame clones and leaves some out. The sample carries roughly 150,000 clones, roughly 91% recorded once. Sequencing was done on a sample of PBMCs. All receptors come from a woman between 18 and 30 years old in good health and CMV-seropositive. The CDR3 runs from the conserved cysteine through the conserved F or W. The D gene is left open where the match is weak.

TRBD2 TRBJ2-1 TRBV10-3 CAISEPGTGGPHEQFF
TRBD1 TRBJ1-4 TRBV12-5 CASGRTGGRYSNEKLFF
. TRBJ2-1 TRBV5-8 CASSLGYRDEQFF
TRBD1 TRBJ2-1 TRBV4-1 CASRLQDRSLYNEQFF
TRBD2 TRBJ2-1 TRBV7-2 CASSLLSGSNNEQFF
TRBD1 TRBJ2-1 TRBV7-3 CASSFLGQGINEQFF
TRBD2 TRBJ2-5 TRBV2 CASSEAIQASGSDVPPETQYF
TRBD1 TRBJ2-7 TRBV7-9 CASSLGTGMFKYF
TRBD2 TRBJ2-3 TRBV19 CASGSGRATDTQYF
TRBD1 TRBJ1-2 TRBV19 CASSPAGTGGFYGYTF
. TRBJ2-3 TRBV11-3 CASSLGLADTQYF
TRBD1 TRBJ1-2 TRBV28 CASRQGQGGGYTF
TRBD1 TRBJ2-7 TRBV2 CASSRVQGANEQYF
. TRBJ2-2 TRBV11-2 CASSLFSTGELFF
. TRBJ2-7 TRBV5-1 CASSPQVSSYEQYF
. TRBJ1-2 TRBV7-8 CASSLLVARGYGYTF
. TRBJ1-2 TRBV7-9 CASSPQALTFGYTF